This record concerns one T cell receptor (beta chain) sequence. The antigen it recognizes is unknown. The sample holds no much larger clone one base away, and base qualities are not on file. The cohort consisted of 666 healthy bone marrow donors. At the time of sampling, all cohort members were nominally healthy, though unrecorded immune exposures were likely present. The donor was CMV seropositive and was included in the group of some 290 seropositive cohort members. Each donor provided a peripheral blood sample, and peripheral blood mononuclear cells were used for TCR beta sequencing. The Qiagen DNeasy Blood Extraction Kit was used to extract genomic DNA from the blood cell samples. The entry originates in a study of cytomegalovirus exposure and HLA in healthy donors (dated by TCRdb to 2017 to 2019). Turning to the overall study: An earlier analysis of fewer than 750 of the donors reported about 300 Gb of sequence data and 117 million unique TCR beta sequences obtained from roughly 180 million T cells. An early release that covered fewer than 750 HLA-typed donors contained approximately 300 gigabases of sequencing data and tens of millions of unique TCR sequences. Of the roughly 430 genotyped donors, 65% to 90% fell in the genetic ancestry cluster associated with self-reported Caucasian donors. The study aimed to test whether cataloging public T cell receptors could reveal signatures of past pathogen exposure. The study used immunosequencing to profile the T cell repertoires of more than 650 subjects and linked those repertoires to cytomegalovirus serostatus. Along with the approximately 650-subject first cohort, a separate validation cohort of over a hundred different subjects was used. The study combined high-throughput TCR immunosequencing, statistical association of individual TCRs with disease status, and machine learning to predict cytomegalovirus infection status. To study patterns of TCR occurrence, a later analysis re-analyzed previously published TCR beta repertoires from several hundred donors and added high-resolution HLA genotyping. Rather than using new phenotypic data, the later analysis identified candidate immune exposures from TCR beta sequences and from how often those sequences occurred across donors. To decide whether each TCR beta V gene segment behaved as functional or pseudogenic, an earlier analysis of some 580 of the donors relied on high-throughput TCR beta sequencing. Alongside the repertoire data, information on donor age, sex, ethnicity and CMV serostatus was compiled. Genome-wide SNP genotypes for about 65% of the 666 donors were used in a later genetic analysis, which treated that subset as a discovery cohort. Every discovery cohort repertoire had been produced on one sequencing platform. HLA typing covered class I and class II loci at four-digit resolution. The number of typed donors differed by locus: about 629-630 for A, B, C, DRB1 and DQB1; about 520 for DQA1; approximately 600 for DPA1; and roughly 490 for DPB1. Several DR-DQ haplotypes were treated as single units for association and clustering because of strong linkage in the cohort. Among 398 genotyped donors of the cohort, an average of about 240,000 unique TCR beta nucleotide sequences were sequenced per donor, roughly a sixth of them non-productive.

Library preparation used the immunoSEQ multiplex PCR assay. For the multiplex PCR, a mixture combining 60 forward primers for TCR Vbeta segments and 13 reverse primers for TCR Jbeta segments was used. Amplification of the CDR3 region of rearranged TCR beta genes was performed with a multiplex PCR assay on genomic DNA. The amplified TCR beta libraries were sequenced on the Illumina HiSeq System as 87-base-pair reads. As for how the authors treated the data: A later analysis tallied tens of millions of unique TCR beta chains across the approximately 670 repertoires, and roughly 11 million of those chains were shared by two or more donors. To remove PCR and sequencing errors, raw reads were error-corrected and collapsed into unique sequences using a nearest-neighbor algorithm that merged closely related sequences. CDR3 sequences were aligned to IMGT reference sequences to assign V, D and J gene segments. For a sequence to be retained, a match of at least six nucleotides to both a V gene segment and a J gene segment was required. A rearrangement was called productive if the CDR3 had no stop codons and remained in frame with V and J, and every other rearrangement was called non-productive. CDR3 was defined by IMGT convention, running from the second conserved V-encoded cysteine to the conserved J-encoded phenylalanine. The earlier analysis of fewer than 700 of the donors excluded sequences that lacked an unambiguous match to a single V gene segment. An earlier analysis of several hundred of the donors called V segments functional above 56.7% productive rearrangements and segregating when the between-donor standard deviation exceeded 5%. A statistical classification framework was built for diagnosing cytomegalovirus status from the catalog of TCR beta chain sequences. V and J gene assignment, in a later analysis, came from comparing TCR nucleotide sequences with IMGT/GENE-DB human TR gene sequences. Using the TCRdist pipeline, a later analysis assigned CDR3 sequences along with most-parsimonious VDJ recombination scenarios. In a later analysis, each TCR beta chain was defined by its CDR3 amino acid sequence together with its V-gene family, and reads lacking a unique V-gene family were excluded. As a way to deal with suspected cross-contamination and a sequencing artifact, a later analysis dropped roughly 620 nucleotide sequences that were highly shared and had low generation probability. In a later analysis, a clonal expansion index was calculated for each public chain from normalized within-repertoire ranks of inferred template counts. Generation probabilities in a later analysis came from a VDJ recombination model fitted to out-of-frame rearrangements, and those results were checked against IGoR. In a later analysis, hypergeometric tests were used to score TCR-TCR, TCR-HLA and TCR-CMV co-occurrence, with a repertoire-size bias correction applied to TCR pairs. In a later analysis, false discovery rates were estimated by permuting HLA or CMV assignments 20 times. A later analysis grouped co-occurring TCRs with DBSCAN, adding TCRdist sequence similarity when clustering within HLA-allele-positive subsets. Repertoires with fewer than 30,000 or more than 120,000 public chains were left out of co-occurrence clustering, as were four to six repertoires with anomalous nucleotide sharing. Imported from immuneACCESS, the table was reduced by TCRdb to in-frame sequences with V and J called. These copies leave out some clones; in studies compared against another copy, an unresolved V gene accounts for under half, and the cause of the remainder is not known. The V and J calls and the clone size are those of that table, but D and trimming were determined from the DNA. The sample contains about 130,000 clones, around 75% of them found a single time. Together, the top ten hold about 4.5% of the sample.

The investigation overall reported the following: Because HLA typing was missing for some donors at each locus, association tests included only the typed subset. Most TCR sequences were observed very rarely across donors, whereas some public TCRs were present in many individuals. The authors suggested that the approach could potentially be generalized to other disease states and immunological phenotypes. A total of 150 to 200 TCR beta chains were listed by the study as associated with cytomegalovirus. Roughly uniform sequencing depth across donors was assumed in presence/absence analyses, although this assumption may not hold. Three of the identified cytomegalovirus-associated TCR beta chains were confirmed in vitro to be specific for cytomegalovirus antigens. A later analysis reported that several top co-occurrence clusters appeared linked to parvovirus B19, influenza, CMV and Epstein-Barr virus. Cytomegalovirus status was reported to be diagnosed by the classifier with high specificity and sensitivity in both the original and validation cohorts. When HLA alleles, especially DR and DQ, strongly co-occurred, attributing TCR associations to individual alleles was difficult. A later analysis associated 16,951 TCR beta sequences with specific HLA alleles at a false discovery rate of 0.05. According to a later genetic analysis, donors in an Asian-associated ancestry cluster had fewer N-insertions in productive TCRs than the approximately 700-donor mean. A later analysis found that TCR association rates varied across HLA loci, with DRB1 alleles showing the most associated TCRs and HLA-C alleles the fewest. Broadly in line with IMGT annotations, most TCR beta V segments showed up in productive rearrangements about 90% or about 30% of the time in an earlier analysis of under 700 of the donors. A further reported finding was that TCR beta sequences accurately predicted the HLA-A and HLA-B alleles for most subjects in the first cohort. This cohort had only TCR beta chains sequenced, and the lack of alpha or paired-chain data limited which features could be detected. A later genetic analysis associated a missense DCLRE1C variant with V-gene and J-gene trimming of TCR beta chains, and an independent cohort replicated the association. Because counts were too low, seventeen rarely observed V segments, including chromosome 9 orphons, were left out of the earlier analysis of a few hundred of the donors. Correlated functional status among segregating V segments might reflect linkage disequilibrium, but an unknown experimental factor could not be ruled out. According to a later analysis, most CMV-associated TCR beta chains appeared to be HLA-restricted, and the HLA associations seemed to be driven largely by CMV exposure. Compared with equally common non-associated chains, HLA-associated TCR beta chains in a later analysis were more clonally expanded and had lower generation probabilities. Immune exposure information for the cohort was limited to CMV serostatus. A cluster of highly shared sequence variants was judged likely to represent a technical artifact of the sequencing pipeline.

The source of this sequence is a man in his sixties in good health and CMV-seropositive. Sequenced: PBMCs.

The DNA sequence is given as TGTGCCATCAGTAGTAGCGGGGGCACAGATACGCAGTATTTT. Translated, it reads CAISSSGGTDTQYF. Recombination joined TRBV10-3 with TRBJ2-3, with 8 bases aligning to TRBD2. Germline trimming amounts to 5 bases on V and 1 base on J, with 2 as the count of junction bases outside the gene matches. CDR1 and CDR2 (ENHRY, SYGVKD) derive from the germline V gene. Spanning cysteine to phenylalanine, the CDR3 consists of 14 amino acids. Only the CDR3 part of the read is kept: 42 bases, read in frame from the first base.